The rows below give T cell receptor beta chains drawn from one sample of a study of blood T cells in healthy people across ages. A single record per CDR3 protein comes from TCRdb applying MiXCR to the 5' RACE reads. The table has about 1 million distinct CDR3 sequences, 40% to 45% seen once. The specimen was blood. Receptor source: a woman aged 55-70 years in good health. CDR3s include the opening cysteine and the closing phenylalanine or tryptophan. D genes are given only for firm matches. Clone size is stated in some rows and not others, as once, few, many or a class when expanded.

>TRBJ2-7|.|14|TRBV29-1|.
CSVDSAGTYNEQYF
TGCAGCGTTGATTCCGCGGGCACTTACAATGAGCAGTACTTC
>TRBJ1-1|TRBD1|14|TRBV20-1|few
CRGQGLLLDTEAFF
TGCAGGGGACAGGGTCTCCTCTTGGACACTGAAGCTTTCTTT
>TRBJ2-5|.|15|TRBV2|.
CASSDLGGDRETQYF
TGTGCCAGCAGTGATTTAGGGGGAGACCGGGAGACCCAGTACTTC
>TRBJ2-7|.|14|TRBV21-1|few
CASSKGQGVYEQYF
TGTGCCAGCAGCAAGGGACAGGGAGTGTACGAGCAGTACTTC
>TRBJ2-1|.|15|TRBV20-1|.
CSASLITGRANEQFF
TGCAGTGCTAGCCTAATCACAGGGAGGGCCAATGAGCAGTTCTTC
>TRBJ2-3|TRBD1|14|TRBV2|.
CASETGLATDTQYF
TGTGCCAGCGAGACAGGGTTGGCTACAGATACGCAGTATTTT
>TRBJ2-1|TRBD2|16|TRBV7-3|.
CASSPTSGSGGRRQFF
TGTGCCAGCAGCCCGACTAGCGGGAGCGGGGGAAGGAGGCAGTTCTTC
>TRBJ1-2|.|10|TRBV2|few
CASTVNGYTF
TGTGCCAGCACAGTTAACGGCTACACCTTC
>TRBJ2-1|TRBD2|15|TRBV7-2|few
CASTLGSSGRGEQFF
TGTGCCAGCACCCTGGGCAGTAGCGGGAGGGGTGAGCAGTTCTTC
>TRBJ2-5|TRBD1|14|TRBV20-1|.
CSARLGTAQETQYF
TGCAGTGCTAGACTCGGGACAGCCCAAGAGACCCAGTACTTC
>TRBJ2-5|.|13|TRBV20-1|.
CSARGQGNNEQYF
TGCAGTGCTAGGGGGCAGGGGAATAATGAGCAGTACTTC
>TRBJ2-5|.|12|TRBV20-1|.
CSARLPGETQYF
TGCAGTGCTAGATTACCCGGGGAGACCCAGTACTTC
>TRBJ1-2|TRBD1|13|TRBV12-3/TRBV12-4|.
CASSFGTGGDYTF
TGTGCCAGCAGTTTCGGGACAGGGGGCGACTACACCTTC
>TRBJ2-3|TRBD2|13|TRBV29-1|many
CSVHQREGRTQYF
TGCAGCGTTCATCAGCGGGAGGGCCGAACGCAGTATTTT
>TRBJ2-1|.|14|TRBV5-1|.
CASSLFVPGNEQFF
TGCGCCAGCAGCTTGTTCGTCCCTGGGAATGAGCAGTTCTTC
>TRBJ2-2|.|13|TRBV6-6|.
CASSYSEGRKLFF
TGTGCCAGCAGTTACTCGGAAGGCCGGAAGCTGTTTTTT
>TRBJ2-1|TRBD1|15|TRBV5-1|few
CASSLAQGAGNEQFF
TGCGCCAGCAGCTTGGCACAGGGGGCGGGCAATGAGCAGTTCTTC
>TRBJ2-5|TRBD1|14|TRBV5-1|many
CASSSGQGPETQYF
TGCGCCAGCAGCTCCGGACAGGGGCCGGAGACCCAGTACTTC
>TRBJ1-1|.|12|TRBV29-1|.
CSVRSTDTEAFF
TGCAGCGTACGATCCACGGACACTGAAGCTTTCTTT
>TRBJ1-1|.|15|TRBV21-1|few
CASSRGGPTNTEAFF
TGTGCCAGCAGCCGGGGGGGCCCAACGAACACTGAAGCTTTCTTT
>TRBJ2-1|.|13|TRBV7-3|.
CASSSMDWVEQFF
TGTGCCAGCAGCTCAATGGACTGGGTCGAGCAGTTCTTC
>TRBJ2-7|TRBD1|15|TRBV7-9|.
CVSSISGTGSYEQYF
TGTGTCAGCAGCATATCCGGGACAGGGTCCTACGAGCAGTACTTC
>TRBJ2-3|TRBD2|16|TRBV4-2|.
CASSQAGTTVTDTQYF
TGTGCCAGCAGCCAAGCCGGGACTACCGTCACAGATACGCAGTATTTT
>TRBJ2-3|.|13|TRBV24-1|few
CATEGDSTDTQYF
TGTGCCACCGAAGGTGACAGTACAGATACGCAGTATTTT
>TRBJ2-4|.|20|TRBV6-7|few
CASSYSMAPAARGAKNIQYF
TGTGCCAGCAGTTACTCGATGGCCCCGGCTGCGAGGGGGGCCAAAAACATTCAGTACTTC
>TRBJ2-3|TRBD2|15|TRBV5-1|.
CASSLIAGVSDTQYF
TGCGCCAGCAGCTTGATAGCGGGAGTTTCGGATACGCAGTATTTT
>TRBJ2-5|TRBD1|15|TRBV24-1|.
CATSDGQGTEETQYF
TGTGCCACCAGTGACGGACAGGGGACGGAAGAGACCCAGTACTTC
>TRBJ1-5|.|17|TRBV4-1|few
CASSLRAADYSNQPQHF
TGCGCCAGCAGCCTCCGGGCCGCAGATTATAGCAATCAGCCCCAGCATTTT
>TRBJ2-1|.|15|TRBV7-2|.
CASSLVTAGVNEQFF
TGTGCCAGCAGCTTAGTAACAGCGGGTGTTAATGAGCAGTTCTTC
>TRBJ2-7|TRBD2|18|TRBV27|.
CASSATGLAGGPGYEQYF
TGTGCCAGCAGTGCTACGGGACTAGCGGGAGGGCCCGGGTACGAGCAGTACTTC
>TRBJ2-3|TRBD2|15|TRBV28|.
CASSYRAAGVVTQYF
TGTGCCAGCAGCTACCGCGCGGCGGGGGTCGTCACGCAGTATTTT
>TRBJ2-7|TRBD2|15|TRBV11-2|.
CASRGLAGLGYEQYF
TGTGCCAGCAGAGGACTAGCGGGACTAGGGTACGAGCAGTACTTC
>TRBJ2-5|TRBD2|15|TRBV7-8|.
CASSARGAGLKTQYF
TGTGCCAGCAGCGCCCGAGGAGCGGGGTTGAAGACCCAGTACTTC
>TRBJ1-5|.|13|TRBV5-5|.
CASSLVTVGPQHF
TGTGCCAGCAGCTTGGTGACCGTTGGGCCCCAGCATTTT
>TRBJ1-1|TRBD1|14|TRBV28|.
CASSLYRGDTEAFF
TGTGCCAGCAGTTTATACAGGGGGGACACTGAAGCTTTCTTT
>TRBJ2-5|.|12|TRBV4-2|.
CASSDFLNEQYF
TGTGCCAGCAGCGACTTTCTCAATGAGCAGTACTTC
>TRBJ2-2|TRBD1|15|TRBV11-2|.
CASSPATGRGTGLFF
TGTGCCAGCAGCCCCGCGACGGGTAGGGGGACAGGGCTGTTTTTT
>TRBJ2-5|.|14|TRBV21-1|few
CASSKDNSQETQYF
TGTGCCAGCAGCAAAGATAACAGCCAAGAGACCCAGTACTTC
>TRBJ2-7|.|15|TRBV7-9|few
CASSFRGSYSYEQYF
TGTGCCAGCAGCTTTAGGGGGTCCTACTCCTACGAGCAGTACTTC
>TRBJ1-2|.|14|TRBV20-1|.
CSARARLDIYGYTF
TGCAGTGCTAGAGCTAGACTGGACATCTATGGCTACACCTTC
>TRBJ2-7|TRBD2|15|TRBV6-5|once
CASSYLAASSHEQYF
TGTGCCAGCAGTTATCTAGCGGCCAGCTCCCACGAGCAGTACTTC
>TRBJ2-7|TRBD1|16|TRBV27|few
CASSSPLRDSTYEQYF
TGTGCCAGCAGTTCCCCCCTCCGGGACAGCACCTACGAGCAGTACTTC
>TRBJ2-7|TRBD2|13|TRBV20-1|.
CSASREANNEQYF
TGCAGTGCTAGTCGGGAGGCTAACAATGAGCAGTACTTC
>TRBJ1-5|TRBD1|15|TRBV6-1|.
CASSEATGALQPQHF
TGTGCCAGCAGTGAAGCGACAGGGGCGCTTCAGCCCCAGCATTTT
>TRBJ2-3|.|14|TRBV15|.
CATSRDRGVDTQYF
TGTGCCACCAGCAGAGACAGGGGTGTAGATACGCAGTATTTT
>TRBJ1-2|TRBD1|15|TRBV5-1|few
CASSARDRGSNGYTF
TGCGCCAGCAGCGCCCGGGACAGGGGTTCGAATGGCTACACCTTC
>TRBJ2-7|TRBD2|16|TRBV3-1|few
CASSQPIAGVRYEQYF
TGTGCCAGCAGTCAACCGATAGCGGGAGTACGTTACGAGCAGTACTTC
>TRBJ2-3|TRBD1|15|TRBV5-1|.
CASSLPGQGSDTQYF
TGCGCCAGCAGCTTACCGGGACAGGGGTCAGATACGCAGTATTTT
>TRBJ1-6|.|14|TRBV6-1|once
CVSSGSSYNSPLHF
TGTGTCAGCTCCGGGAGCTCCTATAATTCACCCCTCCACTTT
>TRBJ2-7|.|12|TRBV20-1|.
CSAGDGTYEQYF
TGCAGTGCTGGGGACGGCACCTACGAGCAGTACTTC
>TRBJ2-2|TRBD2|15|TRBV11-2|.
CASSLGGTSVGELFF
TGTGCCAGCAGCTTGGGAGGGACTAGCGTCGGGGAGCTGTTTTTT
>TRBJ2-7|TRBD2|17|TRBV2|.
CASTLGLTSGLPYEQYF
TGTGCCAGCACCCTTGGGTTGACTAGCGGCCTACCCTACGAGCAGTACTTC
>TRBJ2-7|.|14|TRBV30|.
CAWSVQGSYNEQYF
TGTGCCTGGAGTGTTCAGGGCTCCTACAATGAGCAGTACTTC
>TRBJ1-1|.|15|TRBV27|.
CASSFGSRANTEAFF
TGTGCCAGCAGTTTCGGGTCCAGGGCGAACACTGAAGCTTTCTTT
>TRBJ2-1|TRBD2|19|TRBV24-1|.
CATSDLPGRTSGRRDEQFF
TGTGCCACCAGTGATTTGCCCGGTAGGACTAGCGGGAGAAGGGATGAGCAGTTCTTC
>TRBJ2-7|TRBD2|16|TRBV7-9|.
CASSFPGLAGRYEQYF
TGTGCCAGCAGCTTCCCGGGACTAGCGGGGAGATACGAGCAGTACTTC
>TRBJ2-7|.|14|TRBV20-1|.
CSARVWPGSYEQYF
TGCAGTGCTAGAGTCTGGCCAGGGAGCTACGAGCAGTACTTC